The source of this T cell receptor (beta chain) is a study of blood T cell repertoires in COVID-19. All enrollees were roughly 18 to 95 years old and from approximately 24 US areas. V lost 4 bases to trimming and J lost 5 bases; unmatched junction nucleotides: 6. The CDR3 runs 13 residues. Germline lookup yields CDR1 SGHDT and CDR2 YYEEEE. In the source study's methods: By means of reference gene primer amplification, nucleated cell counts were estimated. Profiling relied on immunoSEQ multiplex PCR, and the TCRdb table lists in-frame clones only, not all of them. The V and J calls and clone size come from that table; D and trimming were worked out from the DNA. The sample includes approximately 350,000 clones, roughly 87% of them seen just once.

Sequencing was carried out using PBMCs or T cells enriched from blood (not recorded which). This TCR derives from a young woman who had recovered from COVID-19. V usage is TRBV5-6 and J usage is TRBJ2-7; the match to TRBD1 covers 7 bases. The chain's CDR3 is CASSLDRIHEQYF. DNA of the CDR3: TGTGCCAGCAGCCTGGACAGGATCCACGAGCAGTACTTC. Full variable domain (missing parts from reference TRBV5-6 and TRBJ2-7): DAGVTQSPTHLIKTRGQQVTLRCSPKSGHDTVSWYQQALGQGPQFIFQYYEEEERQRGNFPDRFSGHQFPNYSSELNVNALLLGDSALYLCASSLDRIHEQYFGPGTRLTVT.